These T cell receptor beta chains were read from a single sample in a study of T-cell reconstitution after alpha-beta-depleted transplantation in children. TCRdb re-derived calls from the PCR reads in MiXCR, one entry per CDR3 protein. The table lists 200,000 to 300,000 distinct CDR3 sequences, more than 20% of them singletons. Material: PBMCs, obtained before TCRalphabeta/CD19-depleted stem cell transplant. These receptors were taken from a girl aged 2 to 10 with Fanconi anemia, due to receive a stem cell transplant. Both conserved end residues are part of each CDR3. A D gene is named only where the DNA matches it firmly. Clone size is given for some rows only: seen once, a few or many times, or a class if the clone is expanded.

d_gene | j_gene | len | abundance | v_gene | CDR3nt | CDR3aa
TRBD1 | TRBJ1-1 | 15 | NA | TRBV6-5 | TGTGCCAGCAGTTACGCGGGACAGGGGAACACTGAAGCTTTCTTT | CASSYAGQGNTEAFF
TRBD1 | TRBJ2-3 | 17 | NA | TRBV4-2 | TGTGCCAGCAGCGTACCAGGGGGTGGGCGTAGCACAGATACGCAGTATTTT | CASSVPGGGRSTDTQYF
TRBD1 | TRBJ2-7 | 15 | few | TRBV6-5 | TGTGCCAGCAGTTACGGGACAGGGTCATCCCACGAGCAGTACTTC | CASSYGTGSSHEQYF
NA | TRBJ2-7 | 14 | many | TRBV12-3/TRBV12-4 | TGTGCCAGCAGTCGCACCGGGACCCATTACGAGCAGTACTTC | CASSRTGTHYEQYF
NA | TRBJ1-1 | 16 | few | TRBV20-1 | TGCAGTGCTAGAGACGTCAGAAGATTGACTTTCGATGAAGCTTTCTTT | CSARDVRRLTFDEAFF
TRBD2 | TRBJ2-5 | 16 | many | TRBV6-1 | TGTGCCAGCAGTACCGGGACTAGGCCGTACCAAGAGACCCAGTACTTC | CASSTGTRPYQETQYF
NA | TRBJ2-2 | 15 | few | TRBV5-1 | TGCGCCAGCAGCTTTTTTAACGCCAACACCGGGGAGCTGTTTTTT | CASSFFNANTGELFF
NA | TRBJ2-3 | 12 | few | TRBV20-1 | TGCAGTGCAACACCGTCGGATAATACGCAGTATTTT | CSATPSDNTQYF
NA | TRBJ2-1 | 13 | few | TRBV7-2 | TGTGCCAGCAGCTTCCTCCCCCTTTATGAGCAGTTCTTC | CASSFLPLYEQFF
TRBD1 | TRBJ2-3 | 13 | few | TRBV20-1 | TGCAGTGCCATTGGGACAGGGCGGATTACGCAGTATTTT | CSAIGTGRITQYF
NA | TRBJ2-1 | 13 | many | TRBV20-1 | TGCAGTGCTCAACCTGACTCCTACAATGAGCAGTTCTTC | CSAQPDSYNEQFF
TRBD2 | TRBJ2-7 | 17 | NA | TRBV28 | TGTGCCAGCAGTTTAGACCGGGGCGGGGGGCCACCCTACGAGCAGTACTTC | CASSLDRGGGPPYEQYF
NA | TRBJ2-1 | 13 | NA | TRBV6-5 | TGTGCCAGCAGTTACAGTAGTGCGGGTGAGCAGTTCTTC | CASSYSSAGEQFF
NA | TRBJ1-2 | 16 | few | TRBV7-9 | TGTGCCAGCAGCTTAGAGGGGTACAGTCCCCTCTATGGCTACACCTTC | CASSLEGYSPLYGYTF
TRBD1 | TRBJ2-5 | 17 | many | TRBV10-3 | TGTGCCATCAGTGAGAGGCAGACAGGGGCCGTTTTTGAGACCCAGTACTTC | CAISERQTGAVFETQYF
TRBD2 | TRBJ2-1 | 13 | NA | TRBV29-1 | TGCAGCGTTCGACTAGCCCTGTACAATGAGCAGTTCTTC | CSVRLALYNEQFF
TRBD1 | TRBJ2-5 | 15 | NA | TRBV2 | TGTGCCAGCAGTGAGACGACAGGGTTCCAAGAGACCCAGTACTTC | CASSETTGFQETQYF
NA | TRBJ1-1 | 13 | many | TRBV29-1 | TGCAGCGTTGATCTTCCCGATTACACTGAAGCTTTCTTT | CSVDLPDYTEAFF
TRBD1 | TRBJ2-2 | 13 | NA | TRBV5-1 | TGCGCCAGCGGACAGGGAAGCGCCGGGGAGCTGTTTTTT | CASGQGSAGELFF
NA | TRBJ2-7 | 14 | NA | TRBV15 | TGTGCCACCAGCAGAGATCTCCAGGCCTACGAGCAGTACTTC | CATSRDLQAYEQYF
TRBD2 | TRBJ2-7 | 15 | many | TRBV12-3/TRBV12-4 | TGTGCCAGCAGTTTATACGGGACTAGTAACTACGAGCAGTACTTC | CASSLYGTSNYEQYF
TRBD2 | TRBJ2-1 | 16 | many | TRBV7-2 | TGTGCCAGCAGCTCTGGACTAGCGGGGTCCTACAATGAGCAGTTCTTC | CASSSGLAGSYNEQFF
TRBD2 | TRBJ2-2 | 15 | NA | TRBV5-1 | TGCGCCAGCAGCTTGGCTAGCGGGAACACCGGGGAGCTGTTTTTT | CASSLASGNTGELFF
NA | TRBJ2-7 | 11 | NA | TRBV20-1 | TGCAGTGCGCGACTAGGGGGCGAGCAGTACTTC | CSARLGGEQYF
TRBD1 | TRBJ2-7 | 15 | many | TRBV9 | TGTGCCAGCAGCGTACTCCCCGGACAGGGGCACGAGCAGTACTTC | CASSVLPGQGHEQYF
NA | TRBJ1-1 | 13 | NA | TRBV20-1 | TGCAGTGCTAGAGATGGTCGGGTACCTGAAGCTTTCTTT | CSARDGRVPEAFF
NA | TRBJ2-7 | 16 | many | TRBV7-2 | TGTGCCAGCAGCTTACCGACCGGGACACTGGGCTACGAGCAGTACTTC | CASSLPTGTLGYEQYF
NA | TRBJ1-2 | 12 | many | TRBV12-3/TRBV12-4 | TGTGCCAGCAGTTTGGGGGAGAATGGCTACACCTTC | CASSLGENGYTF
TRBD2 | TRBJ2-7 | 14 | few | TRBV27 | TGTGCCAGCAGTTTGATTAGCGGGAGTGGCGAGCAGTACTTC | CASSLISGSGEQYF
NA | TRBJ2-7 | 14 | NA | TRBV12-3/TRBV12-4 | TGTGCCAGCAGCCGCCACGACAGATCCTACGAGCAGTACTTC | CASSRHDRSYEQYF
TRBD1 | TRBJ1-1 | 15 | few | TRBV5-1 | TGCGCCAGCAGCTCGGGGACAGGCCTACCCAGAGAAGCTTTCTTT | CASSSGTGLPREAFF
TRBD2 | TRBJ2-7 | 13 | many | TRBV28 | TGTGCCAGCAAGCCTAGCGGGCTCTACGAGCAGTACTTC | CASKPSGLYEQYF
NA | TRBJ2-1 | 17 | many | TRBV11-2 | TGTGCCAGCAGCGCCCGCTCCCCTAGTGGGGCTCACAATGAGCAGTTCTTC | CASSARSPSGAHNEQFF
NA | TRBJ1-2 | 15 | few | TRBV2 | TGTGCCAGCAGTGACGGGTATCTGGATCCCTATGGCTACACCTTC | CASSDGYLDPYGYTF
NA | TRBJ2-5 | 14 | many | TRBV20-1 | TGCAGTGCTTCCCACGGGGGAGACCAAGAGACCCAGTACTTC | CSASHGGDQETQYF